What follows describes a single T cell receptor beta chain. These data are taken from a study of blood T cell repertoires in COVID-19. Across the whole study: Acute and convalescent COVID-19 specimens originated in the United States, Italy and Spain. T cells, B-cell-depleted T cells, or PBMCs supplied cDNA or gDNA.

CDR3 size: 16 residues. Trimming took 3 bases from V and 3 from J, leaving 15 bases between them. Germline assignment: CDR1 MNHNS and CDR2 SASEGT. Original handling: Quantification of nucleated cells was approximated via reference gene primer amplification. Sequenced by immunoSEQ multiplex PCR; TCRdb stores in-frame clones only, minus some. V and J calls and clone size are as listed in that table; D and trimming were resolved from the DNA. The sample carries approximately 260,000 clones, around 86% recorded once. V is TRBV6-1 and J is TRBJ2-1, with D possibly matching TRBD2 (6 bases). The receptor was derived from a young man with active or convalescent COVID-19. Sequenced sample: peripheral blood. This chain's CDR3 is CASSDFHSGLYNEQFF. CDR3 DNA: TGTGCCAGCAGTGATTTCCATTCGGGACTCTACAATGAGCAGTTCTTC.